What follows are 7 T cell receptor beta chains derived from one specimen sequenced in a study of Ad26.COV2.S vaccination and SARS-CoV-2 variants. The sample's treatment: around 19 received Ad26.COV2.S at low or high dose, single or two shots; roughly five received placebo; per-sample allocation not given. Sampling happened 63 days after the first vaccine or placebo injection. This table comes from immunoSEQ multiplex PCR, and its TCRdb copy is limited to in-frame clones, with some not included. The data contain roughly 350,000 clones, more than 85% of them singletons. Sample: peripheral blood, taken in a trial of Ad26.COV2.S vaccine versus placebo. These receptor sequences come from a person aged 18 to 65 who received the Ad26.COV2.S COVID-19 vaccine or a placebo.

The chain employs TRBV4-3 and TRBJ1-1; 9 bases are a match to TRBD1. V dropped 1 base and J dropped 7; count of bases not matched to a gene: 7. The CDR3 length is 15 residues. Germline loops: CDR1 LGHNA, CDR2 YSLEER. The CDR3 DNA reads TGCGCCAGCAGCCAAGGGACAGGGGCGGACCATGAAGCTTTCTTT. Translating it yields CASSQGTGADHEAFF.

The gene calls are TRBV7-6 and TRBJ2-5; D remains ambiguous. Trimming removed 5 bases from V and 2 bases from J, with 6 bases in between. The V gene's germline CDR1 is SGHVS and CDR2 FNYEAQ. The CDR3 spans 12 residues. For the CDR3, the DNA is TGTGCCAGCAGCCCTCCTCAAGAGACCCAGTACTTC. Its protein is CASSPPQETQYF.

This sequence joins TRBV28 and TRBJ2-5, with D hard to call. Germline V gene data show CDR1 as MDHEN and CDR2 as SYDVKM. The CDR3 extends over 14 amino acids. V lost 5 bases and J 3 bases, leaving 13 bases between the germline ends. CDR3 DNA: TGTGCCAGCAGTATAACGCGGACCAAAGAGACCCAGTACTTC. It codes for CASSITRTKETQYF. The full variable domain, completed using reference TRBV28 and TRBJ2-5, is DVKVTQSSRYLVKRTGEKVFLECVQDMDHENMFWYRQDPGLGLRLIYFSYDVKMKEKGDIPEGYSVSREKKERFSLILESASTNQTSMYLCASSITRTKETQYFGPGTRLLVL.

CDR3 sequence reads: CASSLGTGSVMGTQYF. In DNA, the CDR3 is TGCGCCAGCAGCTTGGGGACAGGGAGCGTCATGGGTACGCAGTATTTT. The rearrangement links TRBV5-1 to TRBJ2-3; 8 bases match TRBD1. Per germline, CDR1 SGHRS and CDR2 YFSETQ. The CDR3 spans 16 residues. J was trimmed by 8 bases and V by 0 bases; bases with no gene match: 11. The full variable domain, its missing parts supplied by reference TRBV5-1 and TRBJ2-3, is KAGVTQTPRYLIKTRGQQVTLSCSPISGHRSVSWYQQTPGQGLQFLFEYFSETQRNKGNFPGRFSGRQFSNSRSEMNVSTLELGDSALYLCASSLGTGSVMGTQYFGPGTRLTVL.

In this sample, this clone turned up once. This chain uses TRBV29-1 with TRBJ1-1; D not resolved. This CDR3 spans 12 amino acids. V shed 5 bases and J shed 1 base, with 8 bases lying between them. The germline CDR1 and CDR2 sequences are SQVTM and ANQGSEA. DNA for the CDR3: TGCAGCGTTTCCTGGGGGAACACTGAAGCTTTCTTT. As protein: CSVSWGNTEAFF.

This chain links TRBV12-3 or TRBV12-4 with TRBJ2-7; 9 bases line up with TRBD1. V dropped 8 bases and J dropped 3; count of bases not matched to a gene: 2. The CDR3 is 12 residues long. CDR3 coding DNA: TGTGCCAGCGGACAGGGGATCTACGAGCAGTACTTC. It specifies CASGQGIYEQYF.

This chain joins TRBV5-1 and TRBJ1-1, with 9 nucleotides matching TRBD1. V lost 4 bases to trimming and J lost 4 bases; unmatched junction nucleotides: 17. In germline, CDR1 is SGHRS, CDR2 YFSETQ. CDR3 length equals 18 residues. The CDR3 DNA sequence: TGCGCCAGCAGCGGTCCTACATCGGACAGGGGCCTCAGCACTGAAGCTTTCTTT. Its protein product is CASSGPTSDRGLSTEAFF. The whole variable domain, filled in from reference TRBV5-1 and TRBJ1-1, reads KAGVTQTPRYLIKTRGQQVTLSCSPISGHRSVSWYQQTPGQGLQFLFEYFSETQRNKGNFPGRFSGRQFSNSRSEMNVSTLELGDSALYLCASSGPTSDRGLSTEAFFGQGTRLTVV.